This T cell receptor beta chain was sequenced during a study of T cells expressing NK-cell markers. TCRdb re-called the 5' RACE reads; one entry per CDR3 protein, DNA not given. The table for this sample gives about 540,000 distinct CDR3 sequences. The CDR3 has 15 amino acids. Germline V gene lookup returns CDR1 SGHTA and CDR2 FQGTGA. This TCR was recovered from a man between 18 and 29 years old in good health. The chain couples TRBV7-3 to TRBJ2-1; TCRdb gives TRBD2 as the D gene, but with no DNA this cannot be confirmed. Specimen: blood T cells: a sorted CD56 or NKG2C T cell subset, CD4+ or CD8+ T cells, or bulk PBMC T cells (not recorded which). The CDR3 spells CASSLTGGRNDEQFF.